The 22 T cell receptor beta chains listed next were all sequenced from one sample in a study of T cells in Graves' hyperthyroidism and ophthalmopathy. Researchers took RNA transcripts and amplified the TCR beta CDR3 regions from them. HTBI primers drove first-round RT-PCR of the TCR CDR3. One entry per CDR3 protein, called by TCRdb with MiXCR from the multiplex PCR reads. The sample consists of hundreds of thousands of distinct CDR3 sequences, over 15% of them appearing once. The sample taken for sequencing was blood. These receptors were obtained from a woman in her fifties or sixties with Graves' ophthalmopathy.

In its sample, this clonotype was seen many times. The chain carries TRBV2 and TRBJ2-3; D possibly corresponds to TRBD1 (6 bases). CDR1 is SNHLY, CDR2 FYNNEI, per germline. This CDR3 comprises 15 residues. With 2 bases removed from V and 1 base from J, the gap between germline ends came to 10 bases. CDR3 in DNA: TGTGCCAGCAGTGAATTGGGGGCAGGCACAGATACGCAGTATTTT. As protein: CASSELGAGTDTQYF.

The V gene is TRBV6-1, the J gene TRBJ1-6, with 10 bases matching TRBD1. From germline, CDR1 is MNHNS and CDR2 SASEGT. V was clipped by 6 bases and J by 7 bases; unmatched bases: 6. The length of the CDR3 is 15 residues. The CDR3 DNA follows: TGTGCCAGCAGAGACAGGGGGCGAGGGAATTCACCCCTCCACTTT. It encodes CASRDRGRGNSPLHF.

This clonotype was counted at least ten times. The chain has TRBV11-1 and TRBJ2-5; a weak D match, TRBD2 (6 bases). Germline lookup yields CDR1 SGHAT and CDR2 FQDESV (reference sequence). The CDR3 totals 14 residues. The V gene lost 4 bases and the J gene lost 3 bases, with 12 bases spanning the gap. CDR3 region: CASSSRPGEETQYF. The CDR3 coding sequence is TGTGCCAGCAGCTCCCGCCCGGGGGAAGAGACCCAGTACTTC.

The V and J genes are TRBV10-3 and TRBJ2-2; 11 nucleotides align to TRBD1. The V and J ends lost 11 bases and 5 bases, in that order; junction bases with no gene match: 7. Germline V gene lookup returns CDR1 ENHRY and CDR2 SYGVKD. This CDR3 comprises 14 residues. CDR3 amino acids: CASGGQGVTGELFF. CDR3 sequence (DNA): TGTGCCTCCGGGGGACAGGGGGTGACCGGGGAGCTGTTTTTT.

This clonotype turned up a few times. The chain links TRBV5-1 to TRBJ1-2; 8 bases fit TRBD1. Looked up from germline, CDR1 is SGHRS and CDR2 is YFSETQ. CDR3 length: 15 residues. The V and J ends lost 4 bases and 7 bases, in that order; junction bases with no gene match: 12. This CDR3 reads CASSTGQGEGGGYTF. The CDR3 bases are TGCGCCAGCAGCACTGGACAGGGCGAGGGGGGTGGCTACACCTTC.

The chain combines TRBV6-1 with TRBJ2-2; TRBD2 matches at 7 bases. Unmatched junction bases numbered 11, after V lost 2 bases and J lost 5 bases. Germline assignment: CDR1 MNHNS and CDR2 SASEGT. This CDR3 contains 17 residues. The CDR3 region has the DNA TGTGCCAGCAGTGAAATTGGCGGGGGTTTCAGGACCGGGGAGCTGTTTTTT. Encoded protein: CASSEIGGGFRTGELFF.

This clonotype came up a few times. V usage is TRBV12-3 or TRBV12-4 and J usage is TRBJ2-7; D unclear. CDR3 size: 14 residues. Trimming cost V 3 bases and J 4 bases, with 13 bases left between them. CDR3 protein: CASSFQVGIYEQYF. DNA of the CDR3: TGTGCCAGCAGTTTCCAGGTGGGGATATACGAGCAGTACTTC.

This clonotype was seen repeatedly, ten times or more. The rearrangement joins TRBV13 to TRBJ1-1; D is uncertain. Germline V gene data show CDR1 as PRHDT and CDR2 as FYEKMQ (reference sequence). This CDR3 is built from 14 residues. The V and J ends lost 0 bases and 8 bases respectively, with 13 bases between them. This chain's CDR3 is CASSLGGRRSEAFF. CDR3 bases: TGTGCCAGCAGCTTAGGAGGGCGACGATCAGAAGCTTTCTTT.

This clonotype was found many times. The CDR3 bases are TGCGCCAGCAGCCCCGGGTGGCAGTCGTCTGAAGCTTTCTTT. The encoded protein is CASSPGWQSSEAFF. The rearrangement links TRBV5-1 to TRBJ1-1; D not certain. The V gene lost 4 bases and the J gene lost 6 bases, with 16 bases spanning the gap. The germline V gene has CDR1 SGHRS and CDR2 YFSETQ. This CDR3 is built from 14 residues.

This clonotype was detected many times. This rearrangement joins TRBV7-9 to TRBJ2-5; D is perhaps TRBD2 (6 bases). Trimming cost V 4 bases and J 5 bases, with 26 bases left between them. The germline CDR1 and CDR2 sequences are SEHNR and FQNEAQ (reference sequence). The CDR3 totals 18 residues. CDR3 protein: CASSSDLGTAREVETQYF. In DNA form, the CDR3 reads TGTGCCAGCAGCTCGGACCTCGGGACGGCCAGGGAGGTGGAGACCCAGTACTTC.

This clonotype has ten or more counts. V gene TRBV5-1 combines with J gene TRBJ1-3; possibly TRBD1 for D (5 bases). CDR1 is SGHRS, CDR2 YFSETQ, per germline. The CDR3 runs to 14 residues. Trimming removed 4 bases at V and 4 bases at J, with 12 bases between. The CDR3 DNA reads TGCGCCAGCAGCGGAACGGGGCGAGGAAACACCATATATTTT. Translating gives CASSGTGRGNTIYF.

V and J are TRBV19 and TRBJ1-5; 7 positions agree with TRBD1. The trim removed 5 bases at V and 13 bases at J, leaving 5 bases unmatched. CDR1 is LNHDA and CDR2 is SQIVND in the germline V gene (reference sequence). The CDR3 is 11 amino acids. The CDR3: CASSYDRAQHF. As DNA, the CDR3 is TGTGCCAGTAGTTACGACAGGGCGCAGCATTTT.

This clonotype was picked up many times. CDR3 coding DNA: TGTGCCAGCAGCTTAGGAGGAGGGGGCAGCTATGGCTACACCTTC. It yields the protein CASSLGGGGSYGYTF. The chain employs TRBV7-2 and TRBJ1-2; 7 bases align to TRBD1. The CDR3 sequence is 15 residues long. CDR1 is SGHTA, CDR2 FQGNSA, per germline. V lost 1 base to trimming and J lost 4 bases; unmatched junction nucleotides: 6.

This chain joins TRBV2 and TRBJ2-5; 7 positions agree with TRBD2. CDR3 size: 14 residues. Looked up from germline, CDR1 is SNHLY and CDR2 is FYNNEI. V shed 5 bases, J shed 1 base, and the junction held 4 bases outside the gene matches. The CDR3 region has the DNA TGTGCCAGCAGTACGGGACTACCCCAAGAGACCCAGTACTTC. It is translated as CASSTGLPQETQYF.

This clonotype has at least ten counts. The chain has TRBV11-2 and TRBJ1-1, with D unresolved. Germline-derived CDR1 and CDR2 are SGHAT and FQNNGV. This CDR3 spans 14 amino acids. V gave up 4 bases and J gave up 5 bases, with 14 bases separating them. The CDR3 nucleotides read TGTGCCAGCAGCTCCGGGGTTTCATGGACTGAAGCTTTCTTT. Amino acids: CASSSGVSWTEAFF. The complete variable domain, with remaining parts taken from reference TRBV11-2 and TRBJ1-1, reads EAGVAQSPRYKIIEKRQSVAFWCNPISGHATLYWYQQILGQGPKLLIQFQNNGVVDDSQLPKDRFSAERLKGVDSTLKIQPAKLEDSAVYLCASSSGVSWTEAFFGQGTRLTVV.

This clonotype was recorded many times. This rearrangement joins TRBV5-1 to TRBJ2-1; D may correspond to TRBD1 or TRBD2 (5 bases each). This CDR3 spans 15 amino acids. Germline V gives CDR1 SGHRS, CDR2 YFSETQ. The V and J ends lost 3 bases and 1 base respectively, with 11 bases between them. The CDR3 protein is CASSSEGRSYNEQFF. The CDR3 DNA follows: TGCGCCAGCAGCTCCGAGGGACGGTCCTACAATGAGCAGTTCTTC.

This clonotype occurred many times. The J gene is TRBJ1-4, the V gene TRBV2; 7 nucleotides agree with TRBD1. The CDR3 is 14 amino acids. CDR1 is SNHLY, CDR2 FYNNEI, per germline. V dropped 6 bases and J dropped 4; count of bases not matched to a gene: 5. CDR3 nucleotide sequence: TGTGCCAGCAGAGGGGACAGTAGTAATGAAAAACTGTTTTTT. This translates into CASRGDSSNEKLFF.

This clonotype was picked up a small number of times. This chain joins TRBV5-1 and TRBJ2-7; D perhaps matches TRBD2 (6 bases). The germline gives CDR1 SGHRS, CDR2 YFSETQ. The V and J ends lost 4 bases and 0 bases respectively, with 11 bases between them. The CDR3 length is 14 residues. The CDR3 loop reads CASSAGPSSYEQYF. CDR3 nucleotide sequence: TGCGCCAGCAGCGCGGGACCGAGCTCCTACGAGCAGTACTTC.

The sample holds many counts of this clonotype. The chain employs TRBV2 and TRBJ2-3; maybe TRBD2 (5 bases). V gave up 11 bases and J gave up 0 bases, with 15 bases separating them. This CDR3 spans 14 amino acids. Germline V gives CDR1 SNHLY, CDR2 FYNNEI. CDR3 in DNA: TGTGCCCTCACCCGGGATTCTAGCACAGATACGCAGTATTTT. Translation gives CALTRDSSTDTQYF.

This clonotype was observed a handful of times. The chain employs TRBV6-1 and TRBJ2-7; D may be TRBD1 (7 bases). V lost 5 bases and J 6 bases, leaving 17 bases between the germline ends. This CDR3 spans 14 amino acids. The V gene's germline CDR1 is MNHNS and CDR2 SASEGT. This CDR3 reads CASSRDRAGFEQYF. For the CDR3, the DNA is TGTGCCAGCAGTCGCGACAGGGCGGGGTTCGAGCAGTACTTC.

This clonotype was seen ten or more times. The genes are TRBV5-6 and TRBJ2-3; TRBD1 is a possible D gene (6 bases). This CDR3 is built from 15 residues. The V end was cut by 7 bases, the J end by 0 bases, with 15 bases between. In germline, CDR1 is SGHDT, CDR2 YYEEEE. CDR3 in DNA: TGTGCCAGCTCCGGGACACCCTCTAGCACAGATACGCAGTATTTT. Translation: CASSGTPSSTDTQYF.

The chain links TRBV29-1 to TRBJ2-3, with 8 bases identical to TRBD1. The J segment lost 0 bases and the V segment lost 5 bases, leaving 1 base of the junction unmatched. CDR1 is SQVTM and CDR2 is ANQGSEA in the germline V gene. The CDR3 is 13 amino acids. The CDR3 sequence is CSVRQGSTDTQYF. The CDR3 DNA is TGCAGCGTTAGACAGGGGAGCACAGATACGCAGTATTTT.